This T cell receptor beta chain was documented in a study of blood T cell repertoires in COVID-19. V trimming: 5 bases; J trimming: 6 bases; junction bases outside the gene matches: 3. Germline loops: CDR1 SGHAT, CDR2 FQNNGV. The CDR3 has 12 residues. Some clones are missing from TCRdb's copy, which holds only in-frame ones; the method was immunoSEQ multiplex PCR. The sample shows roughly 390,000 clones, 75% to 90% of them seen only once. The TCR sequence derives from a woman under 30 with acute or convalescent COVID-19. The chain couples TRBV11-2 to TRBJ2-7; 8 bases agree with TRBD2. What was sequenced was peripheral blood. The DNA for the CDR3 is TGTGCCAGCAGCCAGCGGGGGTTCGAGCAGTACTTC. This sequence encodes CASSQRGFEQYF.